These 24 T cell receptor beta chains were sequenced from one sample in a study of tumor-infiltrating lymphocytes in primary liver carcinoma (dated by TCRdb to 2017 to 2019). Without any cell sorting, total RNA and DNA were extracted together from about 19-30 mg of bulk tissue using the AllPrep DNA/RNA mini kit. For sequencing, an Illumina HiSeq 2500 was employed. Starting from 500 to 600 ng total RNA, TCRbeta-specific cDNA was produced by reverse transcription with a constant-region primer and ProtoScript II reverse transcriptase. The TCRbeta libraries were prepared through three rounds of nested multiplex PCR following a slightly modified ARM-PCR procedure. The first two PCR rounds used multiplex TRBV1-TRBV30 forward primers with a Cbeta reverse primer, each for about 10 cycles. TCRdb took the public reads, trimmed them with fastp at Q25, ran MiXCR for clone calling and kept in-frame beta chains. Entries are consolidated by CDR3 protein sequence, retaining the most common genes and DNA. The sample yields fewer than 85,000 distinct CDR3 sequences; 69% were counted once. The ten largest clones take up 26% of the sample.

The specimen sequenced was tumor-adjacent normal liver tissue. The source is a man aged 40-49 years with primary liver carcinoma and hepatitis B virus infection.

This chain uses TRBV12-3 or TRBV12-4 with TRBJ1-1, with D perhaps TRBD1 (6 bases). The CDR3 extends over 12 amino acids. Trimming left V 8 bases short and J 9 bases short, with 16 bases between. The CDR3: CASVYRVEKAFF. In DNA form, the CDR3 reads TGTGCCAGCGTATACAGGGTGGAGAAAGCTTTCTTT.

This clonotype was seen only once. Here the CDR3 omits its conserved ending phenylalanine or tryptophan, so a read error is the likely source. The chain uses TRBV4-1 and TRBJ2-7; the D gene is possibly TRBD2 (5 bases). Trimming took off 4 bases at V and 4 bases at J, with 11 bases between the two ends. Germline assignment: CDR1 MGHRA and CDR2 YSYEKL. CDR3 length: 13 residues. CDR3 in DNA: TGCGCCAGCAGCCTAGGAGGAGTTTACGAGCAGTACATC. It is translated as CASSLGGVYEQYI.

Worth noting for this clonotype: Because it lacks the conserved phenylalanine or tryptophan at the end, this CDR3 is likely a read error. V is TRBV11-1 and J is TRBJ2-1; D may match TRBD1 or TRBD2 (6 bases each). Germline assignment: CDR1 SGHAT and CDR2 FQDESV (reference sequence). The V and J ends lost 6 bases and 13 bases respectively, with 25 bases between them. The CDR3 covers 15 residues. Here the CDR3 DNA reads TGTGCCAGCAGGGAGGGGACAATCCTCTCCAGTGAACAGTTCATC. It specifies CASREGTILSSEQFI.

On this clonotype itself: This CDR3 is missing its conserved last phenylalanine or tryptophan, likely due to a read error. It is unclear where the CDR3 begins or ends on the DNA, so no DNA is shown, and the CDR3 is as TCRdb lists it. V and J are TRBV29-1 and TRBJ2-5; no DNA check was done on the table's D call, TRBD1. Germline CDR1 is SQVTM and CDR2 is ANQGSEA. The CDR3 adds up to 15 amino acids, both ends counted. CDR3 in amino acids: CSVETHRGRGETQYL.

The chain recombines TRBV5-4 with TRBJ2-3; D may be TRBD2 (5 bases). This CDR3 spans 15 amino acids. CDR1 is SGHNT, CDR2 YYREEE, per germline (reference sequence). V was pared by 5 bases and J by 5 bases, with 18 bases between. The CDR3 region is CASSSEVDGGDTQYF. The CDR3 coding sequence is TGTGCCAGCAGTTCGGAAGTCGACGGAGGAGATACGCAGTATTTT.

This clonotype was seen at least ten times. In nucleotides, the CDR3 is TGTGCCAGCAGTTACGGAGCGGGACTGACAGCTCCCTATGGCTACACCTTC. Translated: CASSYGAGLTAPYGYTF. V gene TRBV6-2 or TRBV6-3 combines with J gene TRBJ1-2, with TRBD1 as a possible D gene (5 bases). The V and J ends lost 2 bases and 4 bases respectively, with 20 bases between them. The CDR3 runs 17 residues. Germline CDR1 reads MNHEY; CDR2 reads SVGEGT.

As concerns this clonotype: A much larger clone sits a single nucleotide away, making a read error possible. This chain connects TRBV6-5 to TRBJ2-1; 8 nucleotides agree with TRBD2. CDR1 is MNHEY and CDR2 is SVGAGI in the germline V gene. The CDR3 covers 14 residues. In DNA, the CDR3 is TGTCTCAGCACCACCGGGACTAGGGACAATGAGCAGTTCTTC. It codes for CLSTTGTRDNEQFF.

To note about this clonotype: At one boundary the junction diverges from the germline segment, which might be a read error. The rearrangement links TRBV4-1 to TRBJ2-7, with 13 bases matching TRBD2. Germline lookup yields CDR1 MGHRA and CDR2 YSYEKL. The CDR3 contains 19 residues. The CDR3 here is CARSQDPIGLAGVTYEQYF. DNA for the CDR3: TGCGCCAGGAGCCAAGATCCGATAGGACTAGCGGGAGTTACCTACGAGCAGTACTTC.

Worth noting for this clonotype: A read error may produce the germline difference seen at one junction end. The chain employs TRBV6-1 and TRBJ2-1, with 10 bases that match TRBD2. The CDR3 runs 15 residues. CDR1 and CDR2 from the germline V gene are MNHNS and SASEGT. As DNA, the CDR3 is TGTGCCAGCAGAGAAGCGGGAGGGATCTACAATGAGCAGTTCTTC. Protein sequence: CASREAGGIYNEQFF.

In the case of this clonotype: Given a much more abundant clone one base away, this may be a read error. J is TRBJ2-1 and V is TRBV6-5; 7 bases map to TRBD2. The CDR3 runs 15 residues. The germline CDR1 and CDR2 sequences are MNHEY and SVGAGI. For the CDR3, the DNA is TGTGCCATCAGTCCCTCGGCCGGGGGGTACAATGAGCAGTTCTTC. This sequence encodes CAISPSAGGYNEQFF.

As concerns this clonotype: Lacking the conserved final phenylalanine or tryptophan, this CDR3 likely reflects a read error. V and J are TRBV13 and TRBJ2-7, with D possibly matching TRBD2 (6 bases). Germline CDR1 PRHDT, CDR2 FYEKMQ (reference sequence). The CDR3 extends over 15 amino acids. Here the CDR3 DNA reads TGTGCCAACAGCTTAGGGGCGGGGACGGCCTACGAGCAGTACCTA. This translates into CANSLGAGTAYEQYL.

Concerning this clonotype itself: The junction differs from germline at one of its ends, possibly a read error. This chain connects TRBV29-1 to TRBJ2-2; 7 bases are shared with TRBD2. Germline loops: CDR1 SQVTM, CDR2 ANQGSEA. The CDR3 spans 15 residues. The DNA of the CDR3 is TGCAGCGTTGGGACTAGGGCGGCGAACACCGGGAAGCTGTTTTTT. This codes for CSVGTRAANTGKLFF.

On this clonotype: The junction departs from the called germline gene at one end, perhaps through a read error. The rearrangement links TRBV14 to TRBJ2-1; TRBD2 aligns across 8 bases. This CDR3 is 16 amino acids long. CDR1 and CDR2 (germline): SGHDN, FVKESK. The CDR3 loop reads CASSAVAGWVNNEHFF. The CDR3 region has the DNA TGTGCCAGCAGCGCCGTAGCGGGATGGGTAAACAATGAGCACTTCTTC.

As to this clonotype: Its ends do not fully match the called genes, so a read error is possible. The chain recombines TRBV4-1 with TRBJ2-7, with D hard to call. CDR1 and CDR2 (germline): MGHRA, YSYEKL. The CDR3 is made up of 15 amino acids. Here the CDR3 DNA reads TGCGCCAGCAGCCAAGATTTGGTAGGTGGTTACGGGCAGTACTTC. Its protein product is CASSQDLVGGYGQYF.

A word on this clonotype: A read error may explain this, as a much larger clone is one base away. This is likely a read error, given that the CDR3 carries no conserved phenylalanine or tryptophan at its end. This chain links TRBV5-1 with TRBJ1-1; TRBD1 is a possible D gene (6 bases). There are 16 residues in the CDR3. Trimming shortened V by 0 bases and J by 6 bases, and 18 bases separated the two germline ends. From germline, CDR1 is SGHRS and CDR2 YFSETQ. The CDR3 region has the DNA TGCGCCAGCAGCTTGGCTCCCCAAGGGGGAAACGCTGAAGCTTTCTCT. Amino acid sequence: CASSLAPQGGNAEAFS.

V usage is TRBV2 and J usage is TRBJ2-1; perhaps D is TRBD1 or TRBD2 (5 bases each). This CDR3 is built from 15 residues. CDR1 and CDR2 from the germline V gene are SNHLY and FYNNEI. Deletions cut 7 bases from V and 3 bases from J, with 16 bases between. CDR3 residues: CASIISGTGYNEQFF. The DNA for the CDR3 is TGTGCCAGCATTATATCCGGGACGGGCTACAATGAGCAGTTCTTC.

The rearrangement joins TRBV29-1 to TRBJ2-5, with a weak D call TRBD1 (6 bases). Germline V gives CDR1 SQVTM, CDR2 ANQGSEA. The germline V and J ends were trimmed by 4 bases and 7 bases, with 16 bases remaining between them. The length of the CDR3 is 13 residues. CDR3: CSVALGQTGTQYF. The DNA for the CDR3 is TGCAGCGTTGCACTTGGACAGACAGGGACCCAGTACTTC.

On this clonotype: In this CDR3 the conserved last residue, phenylalanine or tryptophan, is missing, so a read error is likely. The chain links TRBV11-2 to TRBJ2-5, with unresolved D. CDR3 length: 13 amino acids. Germline V CDR1 and CDR2: SGHAT, FQNNGV. Here the CDR3 DNA reads TGTGCCGGCAGCTATTTGGTTCAAGAGACCCAGTACTCC. This codes for CAGSYLVQETQYS.

In regard to this clonotype: In this CDR3 the conserved last residue, phenylalanine or tryptophan, is missing, so a read error is likely. The DNA is left out, because the CDR3 cannot be placed on it with certainty; the CDR3 is given as TCRdb lists it. The rearrangement links TRBV10-3 to TRBJ2-7. Germline V gene lookup returns CDR1 ENHRY and CDR2 SYGVKD. The length of the CDR3 is 12 amino acids, counting both ends. CDR3 in amino acids: CAISEVGQEQYI.

In its sample, this clonotype was seen a few times. It may be a read error: a sequence one base away is much more abundant. As the CDR3 is not closed by the conserved phenylalanine or tryptophan, this likely results from a read error. This chain links TRBV6-5 with TRBJ2-7; TRBD1 is a possible D gene (7 bases). Germline loops: CDR1 MNHEY, CDR2 SVGAGI. This CDR3 comprises 13 residues. V was pared by 7 bases and J by 3 bases, with 13 bases between. This CDR3 is CASNRQGGYEQYL. DNA for the CDR3: TGTGCCAGCAACCGACAGGGAGGCTACGAGCAGTACCTC.

This clonotype showed up many times. The chain combines TRBV12-3 or TRBV12-4 with TRBJ2-5, with D tentatively TRBD2 (6 bases). The CDR3 sequence is 13 residues long. The V end lost 6 bases, the J end lost 4 bases, and 12 bases lay between the germline ends. CDR3 sequence (DNA): TGTGCCAGCAGCCGGGGGTCGGGAGAGACCCAGTACTTC. It is translated as CASSRGSGETQYF.

Of note for this clonotype: One junction end disagrees with the germline gene, perhaps due to a read error. This rearrangement joins TRBV6-5 to TRBJ2-1; D is perhaps TRBD2 (5 bases). Germline assignment: CDR1 MNHEY and CDR2 SVGAGI. The CDR3 has 13 residues. DNA for the CDR3: TGTGCCAGCAGACAGCGGAGCTACAATGAGCATCTCTTC. This codes for CASRQRSYNEHLF.

This clonotype was detected a few times. This rearrangement joins TRBV7-3 to TRBJ2-1; the match to TRBD2 covers 11 bases. With 2 bases clipped from V and 8 bases from J, the junction kept 11 bases outside the gene matches. Germline CDR1 and CDR2: SGHTA and FQGTGA. CDR3 length equals 17 residues. This chain's CDR3 is CASSLDGLAGPGDEQFF. For the CDR3, the DNA is TGTGCCAGCAGCTTAGATGGACTAGCGGGTCCTGGCGATGAGCAGTTCTTC. The variable domain in full, with the rest retrieved from reference TRBV7-3 and TRBJ2-1, is GAGVSQTPSNKVTEKGKYVELRCDPISGHTALYWYRQSLGQGPEFLIYFQGTGAADDSGLPNDRFFAVRPEGSVSTLKIQRTERGDSAVYLCASSLDGLAGPGDEQFFGPGTRLTVL.

This clonotype was counted between two and nine times. One end of the junction varies from germline; a read error may be responsible. V gene TRBV11-2 combines with J gene TRBJ2-2; D may be TRBD2 (5 bases). This CDR3 has 15 residues. Germline loops: CDR1 SGHAT, CDR2 FQNNGV. The CDR3 here is CASSFRLSNTGELFF. The CDR3 DNA reads as TGTGCCAGTAGCTTTAGACTATCGAACACCGGGGAGCTGTTTTTT.